This TCR beta chain was captured in a study of OX40 agonist ivuxolimab in advanced cancers. Study-level points and caveats: Partial responders receiving 0.1-3.0 mg/kg showed among the lowest clonal expansion.

Sampling of blood occurred at baseline, cycle 4 day 1, and cycle 7 day 1. Germline CDR1 and CDR2: SQVTM and ANQGSEA. Trimming shortened V by 0 bases and J by 2 bases, and 12 bases separated the two germline ends. CDR3 size: 15 residues. Profiling relied on immunoSEQ multiplex PCR, and the TCRdb table lists in-frame clones only, not all of them. The sample includes about 14,000 clones, more than 75% of them seen just once. About this clone: The antigen is unknown.

The source material was CD4+ or CD8+ T cells sorted from blood, sampled in a trial of the OX40 agonist ivuxolimab. This receptor was obtained from an adult with an advanced solid tumor such as melanoma, head and neck, liver or kidney cancer. The chain combines TRBV29-1 with TRBJ2-3, with D perhaps TRBD1 (6 bases). The CDR3 region is CSVEDTGLLTDTQYF. The CDR3 nucleotides read TGCAGCGTTGAAGATACAGGGTTACTCACAGATACGCAGTATTTT.